The following is a T cell receptor (beta chain) sequence with its context. This sample is part of a study of blood T cell repertoires in COVID-19. V was pared by 3 bases and J by 7 bases, with 11 bases of the junction left unmatched. Looked up from germline, CDR1 is MDHEN and CDR2 is SYDVKM. The CDR3 has 16 amino acids. Original data processing: Reference gene primer amplification in the assay estimated nucleated cell counts. Here immunoSEQ multiplex PCR was the method, and the copy in TCRdb shows in-frame clones only, minus some. V and J calls and clone size follow that table, whereas D and trimming were derived from the DNA. This table has around 300,000 clones, roughly 91% appearing once. Clinical histories supplied by participants themselves formed the basis of cohort assignment. The study counted Cohort 3 donors as recovered given two negative PCRs, clearance, or symptom resolution.

This chain uses TRBV28 with TRBJ1-2; TRBD1 agrees at 10 bases. This clonotype was obtained from a woman aged 55 to 70 who had recovered from COVID-19. Sequenced material: PBMCs or T cells enriched from blood (not recorded which). The DNA of the CDR3 is TGTGCCAGCAGTTTCCCCGCCCGGACAGGGGGAATTGGCTACACCTTC. Translation gives CASSFPARTGGIGYTF.